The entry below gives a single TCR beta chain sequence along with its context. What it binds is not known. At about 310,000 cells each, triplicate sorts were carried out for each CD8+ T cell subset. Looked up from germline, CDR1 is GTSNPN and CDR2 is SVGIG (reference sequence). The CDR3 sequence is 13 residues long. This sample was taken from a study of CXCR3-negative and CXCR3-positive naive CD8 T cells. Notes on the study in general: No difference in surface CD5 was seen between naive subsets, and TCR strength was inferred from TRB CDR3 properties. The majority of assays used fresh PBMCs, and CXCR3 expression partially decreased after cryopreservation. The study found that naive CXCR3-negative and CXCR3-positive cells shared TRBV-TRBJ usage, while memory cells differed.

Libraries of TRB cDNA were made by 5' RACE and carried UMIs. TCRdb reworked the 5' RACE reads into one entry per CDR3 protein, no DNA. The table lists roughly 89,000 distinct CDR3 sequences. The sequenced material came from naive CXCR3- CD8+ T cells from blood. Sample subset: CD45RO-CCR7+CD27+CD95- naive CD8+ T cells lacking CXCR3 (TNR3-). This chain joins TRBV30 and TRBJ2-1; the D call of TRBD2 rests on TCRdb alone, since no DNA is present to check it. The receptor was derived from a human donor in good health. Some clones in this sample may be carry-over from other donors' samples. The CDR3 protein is CAWNGGYVNEQFF.